The clone carrying this T cell receptor beta chain showed up just a few times. The antigen is unknown. One entry per CDR3 protein results from TCRdb running MiXCR on the 5' RACE reads. The sample lists hundreds of thousands of distinct CDR3 sequences, roughly 17% occurring once. The CDR3 is 11 amino acids. Trimming removed 5 bases from V and 2 bases from J, with 4 bases in between. Germline V gene lookup returns CDR1 KGHSH and CDR2 LQKENI. This sample stems from a study of CD8 T cells in ankylosing spondylitis. Study-wide findings and caveats: Blood from ankylosing spondylitis patients appeared to carry a characteristic roughly eight-variant TCR beta motif. Matched ankylosing spondylitis synovial fluid reportedly showed significant enrichment of disease-linked clones. Reports of some motif variants in reactive arthritis synovial fluid and blood predate this one. The disease-linked clones had a CD8+ phenotype and low blood frequencies.

Sequenced sample: blood, either unsorted or a sorted T cell fraction (not recorded which). The sequence was obtained from a male donor with ankylosing spondylitis. This chain joins TRBV18 and TRBJ2-7; D gene unclear. The CDR3 protein is CASSGAYEQYF. In DNA form, the CDR3 reads TGTGCCAGCTCAGGAGCCTACGAGCAGTACTTC.